The next 28 T cell receptor beta chains were all read from a single sample in a study of control samples from healthy donors and cancer patients. Some clones are missing from TCRdb's copy, which holds only in-frame ones; the method was immunoSEQ multiplex PCR. The table lists tens of thousands of clones, approximately 89% of them singletons. Sequenced material: PBMCs. The receptors shown here come from a man aged 55 to 69 with colorectal cancer.

The genes are TRBV25-1 and TRBJ2-2; no clear D gene. Looked up from germline, CDR1 is MGHDK and CDR2 is SYGVNS. This CDR3 has 13 amino acids. The ends were cut back, 3 bases at V and 6 bases at J, with 8 bases in the middle. This CDR3 is CASSDPSPGELFF. The CDR3, as DNA: TGTGCCAGCAGTGACCCCTCACCCGGGGAGCTGTTTTTT.

V usage is TRBV11-2 and J usage is TRBJ2-7; tentative D call: TRBD2 (7 bases). The CDR3 totals 17 residues. In germline, CDR1 is SGHAT, CDR2 FQNNGV. Between the trimmed V and J ends, which lost 2 bases and 0 bases, there was a span of 17 bases. CDR3 in amino acids: CASSLRGAAGVSYEQYF. CDR3 in DNA: TGTGCCAGCAGCTTACGGGGGGCGGCGGGGGTCTCCTACGAGCAGTACTTC. Using reference TRBV11-2 and TRBJ2-7 for the parts outside the CDR3, the full variable domain is EAGVAQSPRYKIIEKRQSVAFWCNPISGHATLYWYQQILGQGPKLLIQFQNNGVVDDSQLPKDRFSAERLKGVDSTLKIQPAKLEDSAVYLCASSLRGAAGVSYEQYFGPGTRLTVT.

This clone was seen just once. V is TRBV6-5 and J is TRBJ1-1, with D possibly being TRBD1 (6 bases). V was clipped by 6 bases and J by 8 bases, with 13 bases between them. Germline V lookup: CDR1 MNHEY, CDR2 SVGAGI. There are 12 residues in the CDR3. This CDR3 reads CASRYRDREAFF. CDR3 coding DNA: TGTGCCAGCAGGTACCGAGACAGGGAAGCTTTCTTT.

V usage is TRBV21-1 and J usage is TRBJ2-2; the listed D gene, TRBD2, was not tested against the DNA. TRBV21-1 is termed a pseudogene. The CDR3 has 17 amino acids. This chain's CDR3 is CASSKARLAGNTGELFF. CDR3 nucleotide sequence: TGTGCCAGCAGCAAAGCTCGACTAGCGGGAAACACCGGGGAGCTGTTTTTT.

The chain recombines TRBV5-6 with TRBJ2-7; D is ambiguous. This CDR3 is 14 amino acids long. The germline CDR1 and CDR2 sequences are SGHDT and YYEEEE. V lost 3 bases and J 8 bases, leaving 18 bases between the germline ends. The CDR3 loop reads CASSSSGLGMKQYF. DNA for the CDR3: TGTGCCAGCAGCTCTTCCGGGCTAGGGATGAAGCAGTACTTC.

This chain links TRBV5-6 with TRBJ2-7; TRBD2 matches 9 bases. The CDR3 consists of 16 residues. V was clipped by 4 bases and J by 3 bases; unmatched bases: 11. The germline gives CDR1 SGHDT, CDR2 YYEEEE. The CDR3 protein is CASSDSGTSLVYEQYF. CDR3 bases: TGTGCCAGCAGCGACTCCGGGACTAGCTTAGTCTACGAGCAGTACTTC.

The J gene is TRBJ2-3, the V gene TRBV7-2, with D perhaps matching TRBD1 (6 bases). In germline, CDR1 is SGHTA, CDR2 FQGNSA. The CDR3 contains 14 residues. The ends were cut back, 5 bases at V and 1 base at J, with 10 bases in the middle. CDR3 nucleotide sequence: TGTGCCAGCAGCGGGGGCCTGGGCACAGATACGCAGTATTTT. Protein product: CASSGGLGTDTQYF.

The rearrangement links TRBV19 to TRBJ2-3; TRBD2 agrees at 7 bases. J lost 5 bases, V lost 2 bases, and 13 bases had no gene match. The germline V gene has CDR1 LNHDA and CDR2 SQIVND (reference sequence). The CDR3 covers 17 residues. CDR3 residues: CASSISSSGFHQDTQYF. The CDR3 nucleotides are TGTGCCAGTAGTATATCTAGTAGCGGGTTCCACCAAGATACGCAGTATTTT.

This chain links TRBV7-9 with TRBJ2-7, with a tentative D call TRBD2 (7 bases). Germline V gene sequence: CDR1 SEHNR, CDR2 FQNEAQ (reference sequence). The CDR3 consists of 13 residues. V lost 3 bases and J lost 2, with 8 bases in between. The CDR3 spells CASSFGGPYEQYF. CDR3 bases: TGTGCCAGCAGCTTCGGGGGGCCCTACGAGCAGTACTTC.

The chain couples TRBV2 to TRBJ2-7; 10 nucleotides align to TRBD2. The J segment lost 0 bases and the V segment lost 6 bases, leaving 14 bases of the junction unmatched. The CDR3 is 18 amino acids. Germline V gene data show CDR1 as SNHLY and CDR2 as FYNNEI. The CDR3 spells CASRRASNSGGASYEQYF. As DNA, the CDR3 is TGTGCCAGCAGGCGAGCCTCAAACAGCGGGGGGGCCTCCTACGAGCAGTACTTC.

The sample holds a few counts of this clone. V and J are TRBV14 and TRBJ1-4, with D hard to call. The germline V and J ends were trimmed by 4 bases and 5 bases, with 11 bases remaining between them. The CDR3 is made up of 14 amino acids. Per the germline V gene, CDR1 is SGHDN and CDR2 is FVKESK. As DNA, the CDR3 is TGTGCCAGCAGCCCCGGTCTTAGAAATGAAAAACTGTTTTTT. This codes for CASSPGLRNEKLFF.

J is TRBJ2-7 and V is TRBV23-1; D perhaps matches TRBD1 (5 bases). TRBV23-1 is known as an ORF, though its function is uncertain. The CDR3 has 18 residues. With 6 bases removed from V and 1 base from J, the gap between germline ends came to 25 bases. The CDR3 nucleotides are TGCGCCAGCAGAACGTTCGTTTTACAGGCTCTCCCTTCCTACGAGCAGTACTTC. Translation gives CASRTFVLQALPSYEQYF.

The CDR3 bases are TGTGCCAGCAGCTTATGGCAGGCCGTGGGGGCTGAAGCTTTCTTT. Translating it yields CASSLWQAVGAEAFF. This rearrangement joins TRBV7-2 to TRBJ1-1; a weak D match, TRBD1 (5 bases). The germline V gene encodes CDR1 SGHTA and CDR2 FQGNSA. Trimming shortened V by 2 bases and J by 6 bases, and 16 bases separated the two germline ends. The CDR3 covers 15 residues.

In DNA form, the CDR3 reads TGCGCCTACGGGGCGGGATCATCAGAGACCCAGTACTTC. It translates to CAYGAGSSETQYF. V and J are TRBV4-3 and TRBJ2-5; tentative D call: TRBD2 (6 bases). Per germline, CDR1 LGHNA and CDR2 YSLEER. V was shortened by 11 bases and J by 4 bases, with 17 bases between the two germline ends. The CDR3 length is 13 residues.

This sequence joins TRBV7-9 and TRBJ2-5, with TRBD1 identical over 7 bases. J was trimmed by 2 bases and V by 5 bases; bases with no gene match: 2. The germline V gene has CDR1 SEHNR and CDR2 FQNEAQ (reference sequence). This CDR3 comprises 13 residues. CDR3 sequence: CASSRDSQETQYF. The CDR3 DNA is TGTGCCAGCAGCAGGGACAGTCAAGAGACCCAGTACTTC.

The chain has TRBV6-5 and TRBJ1-6; perhaps TRBD1 as D (5 bases). Germline V lookup: CDR1 MNHEY, CDR2 SVGAGI. With 6 bases removed from V and 6 bases from J, the gap between germline ends came to 9 bases. The CDR3 covers 13 residues. The chain's CDR3 is CASRPGPNSPLHF. The CDR3 bases are TGTGCCAGCAGACCAGGGCCTAATTCACCCCTCCACTTT.

The J gene is TRBJ2-1, the V gene TRBV4-3; no firm D call. Trimming pared 0 bases from V and 5 bases from J, leaving 8 bases between. Per the germline V gene, CDR1 is LGHNA and CDR2 is YSLEER. This CDR3 has 14 residues. CDR3: CASSQDTRNNEQFF. The CDR3 coding sequence is TGCGCCAGCAGCCAAGATACCCGGAACAATGAGCAGTTCTTC.

The genes are TRBV10-2 and TRBJ2-7; 11 bases line up with TRBD1. CDR1 is WSHSY and CDR2 is SAAADI in the germline V gene. CDR3 length: 18 residues. V lost 5 bases, J lost 0 bases, and 12 bases stayed unmatched. CDR3 bases: TGCGCCAGCAGTCTCGCCCCCCCCGGGACAGGGGGCTCCTACGAGCAGTACTTC. It specifies CASSLAPPGTGGSYEQYF.

The chain couples TRBV18 to TRBJ1-2; D ambiguous. Germline V gene lookup returns CDR1 KGHSH and CDR2 LQKENI. Between the trimmed V and J ends, which lost 1 base and 4 bases, there was a span of 16 bases. This CDR3 comprises 16 residues. The chain's CDR3 is CASSPRSGIGPYGYTF. CDR3 sequence (DNA): TGTGCCAGCTCACCACGGTCGGGAATCGGGCCCTATGGCTACACCTTC.

This clone came up a few times. The rearrangement joins TRBV4-2 to TRBJ2-2; 8 bases align to TRBD2. Germline-derived CDR1 and CDR2 are LGHNA and YNFKEQ. CDR3 length equals 13 residues. With V trimmed by 7 bases and J by 5 bases, 3 bases remained unmatched. The CDR3 DNA sequence: TGTGCCAGCACTCCGGGGGGGACCGGGGAGCTGTTTTTT. It is translated as CASTPGGTGELFF.

The genes are TRBV10-1 and TRBJ2-7, with D perhaps matching TRBD1 or TRBD2 (5 bases each). CDR3 size: 15 residues. Per germline, CDR1 WNHNN and CDR2 SYGVQD (reference sequence). Trimming left V 4 bases short and J 1 base short, with 14 bases between. Here the CDR3 reads CASSGGIGNSYEQYF. The DNA for the CDR3 is TGCGCCAGCAGTGGGGGGATCGGAAATTCCTACGAGCAGTACTTC.

The rearrangement uses TRBV9 and TRBJ1-2; D ambiguous. Per germline, CDR1 SGDLS and CDR2 YYNGEE. The CDR3 consists of 11 residues. The V end was cut by 5 bases, the J end by 3 bases, with 5 bases between. As DNA, the CDR3 is TGTGCCAGCAGGAGGGACTATGGCTACACCTTC. It translates to CASRRDYGYTF.

The chain employs TRBV10-1 and TRBJ2-4; the match to TRBD1 covers 9 bases. This CDR3 is built from 15 residues. The germline V gene encodes CDR1 WNHNN and CDR2 SYGVQD (reference sequence). V lost 10 bases and J lost 0; bases outside the gene matches: 7. CDR3 DNA: TGCGCCACCGCGGGACAGGGTATAGCCAAAAACATTCAGTACTTC. It specifies CATAGQGIAKNIQYF.

This chain joins TRBV30 and TRBJ2-1; 9 positions agree with TRBD2. Germline V CDR1 and CDR2: GTSNPN, SVGIG (reference sequence). J lost 0 bases, V lost 4 bases, and 10 bases had no gene match. The CDR3 has 17 residues. The CDR3 loop is CAWMGLAGSSSYNEQFF. CDR3 bases: TGTGCCTGGATGGGGCTAGCGGGGAGCTCCTCCTACAATGAGCAGTTCTTC. Drawing the rest from reference TRBV30 and TRBJ2-1, the complete variable domain is SQTIHQWPATLVQPVGSPLSLECTVEGTSNPNLYWYRQAAGRGLQLLFYSVGIGQISSEVPQNLSASRPQDRQFILSSKKLLLSDSGFYLCAWMGLAGSSSYNEQFFGPGTRLTVL.

The chain couples TRBV27 to TRBJ2-7; the match to TRBD1 covers 10 bases. Losses at the gene ends were 2 bases for V and 2 bases for J; bases not matched to a gene: 3. CDR3 size: 15 residues. Germline lookup yields CDR1 MNHEY and CDR2 SMNVEV (reference sequence). CDR3 DNA: TGTGCCAGCAGTTTAGGGACAGGGGTTGCCTACGAGCAGTACTTC. Its protein is CASSLGTGVAYEQYF.

This rearrangement joins TRBV7-8 to TRBJ2-3; D unresolved. The CDR3 has 12 amino acids. Germline CDR1 reads SGHVS; CDR2 reads FQNEAQ. The V end lost 5 bases, the J end lost 4 bases, and 7 bases lay between the germline ends. Written as DNA, the CDR3 is TGTGCCAGCAGCCGAGGAGCAGATACGCAGTATTTT. This sequence encodes CASSRGADTQYF.

This clone was counted once. This chain uses TRBV2 with TRBJ1-2, with D perhaps matching TRBD1 (6 bases). The germline V gene has CDR1 SNHLY and CDR2 FYNNEI. The CDR3 contains 13 residues. Trimming took off 5 bases at V and 4 bases at J, with 11 bases between the two ends. The CDR3 protein is CASSLGQIYGYTF. The DNA for the CDR3 is TGTGCCAGCAGTTTAGGACAGATCTATGGCTACACCTTC. Full variable domain (outside the CDR3, taken from reference TRBV2 and TRBJ1-2): EPEVTQTPSHQVTQMGQEVILRCVPISNHLYFYWYRQILGQKVEFLVSFYNNEISEKSEIFDDQFSVERPDGSNFTLKIRSTKLEDSAMYFCASSLGQIYGYTFGSGTRLTVV.

This chain joins TRBV28 and TRBJ1-6; TRBD1 might be the D (5 bases). The length of the CDR3 is 15 residues. The germline gives CDR1 MDHEN, CDR2 SYDVKM. V was cut by 5 bases and J by 6 bases, with 14 bases left in between. DNA for the CDR3: TGTGCCAGCAGTCATTCAGGGACGGGTAATTCACCCCTCCACTTT. This codes for CASSHSGTGNSPLHF.